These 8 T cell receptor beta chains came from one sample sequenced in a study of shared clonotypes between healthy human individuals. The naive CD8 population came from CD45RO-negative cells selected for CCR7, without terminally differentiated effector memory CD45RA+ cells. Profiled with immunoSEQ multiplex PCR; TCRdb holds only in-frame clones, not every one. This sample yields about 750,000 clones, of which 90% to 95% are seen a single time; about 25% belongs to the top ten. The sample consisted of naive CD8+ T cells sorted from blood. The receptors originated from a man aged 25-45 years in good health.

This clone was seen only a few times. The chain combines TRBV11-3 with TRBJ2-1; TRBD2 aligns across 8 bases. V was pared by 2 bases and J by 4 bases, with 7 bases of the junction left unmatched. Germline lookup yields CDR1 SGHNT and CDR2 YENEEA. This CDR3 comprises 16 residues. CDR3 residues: CASSLSAGGLYNEQFF. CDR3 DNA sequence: TGTGCCAGCAGCTTATCGGCGGGAGGACTATACAATGAGCAGTTCTTC.

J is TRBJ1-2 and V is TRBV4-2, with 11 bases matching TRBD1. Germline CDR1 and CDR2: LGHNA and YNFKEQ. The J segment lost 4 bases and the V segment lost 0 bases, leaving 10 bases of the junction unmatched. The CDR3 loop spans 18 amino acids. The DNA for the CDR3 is TGTGCCAGCAGCCAAGAAGTCCGGGGACAGGGGGATTTCTATGGCTACACCTTC. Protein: CASSQEVRGQGDFYGYTF.

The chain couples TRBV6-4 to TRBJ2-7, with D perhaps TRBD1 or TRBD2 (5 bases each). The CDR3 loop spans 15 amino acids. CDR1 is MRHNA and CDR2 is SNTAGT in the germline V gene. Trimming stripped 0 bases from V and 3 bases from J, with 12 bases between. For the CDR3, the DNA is TGTGCCAGCAGTGACTCGACGGGGCTATACTACGAGCAGTACTTC. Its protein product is CASSDSTGLYYEQYF.

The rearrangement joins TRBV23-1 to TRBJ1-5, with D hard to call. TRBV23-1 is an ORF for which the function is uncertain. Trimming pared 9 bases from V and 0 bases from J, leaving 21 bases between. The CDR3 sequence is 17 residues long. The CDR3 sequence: CASTTESQENSNQPQHF. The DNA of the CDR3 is TGCGCCAGTACGACTGAAAGCCAGGAGAATAGCAATCAGCCCCAGCATTTT.

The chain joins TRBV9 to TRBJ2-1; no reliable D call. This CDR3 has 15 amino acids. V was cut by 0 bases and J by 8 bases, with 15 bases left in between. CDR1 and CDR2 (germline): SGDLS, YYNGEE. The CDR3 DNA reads TGTGCCAGCAGCGTAGCTTCGGTAAATAGGGATGAGCAGTTCTTC. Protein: CASSVASVNRDEQFF.

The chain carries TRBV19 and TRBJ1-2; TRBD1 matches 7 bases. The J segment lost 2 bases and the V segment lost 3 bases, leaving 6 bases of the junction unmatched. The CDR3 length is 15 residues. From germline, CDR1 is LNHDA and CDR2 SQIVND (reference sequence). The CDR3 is CASSIEGQRNYGYTF. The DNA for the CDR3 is TGTGCCAGTAGTATTGAGGGACAGAGAAACTATGGCTACACCTTC.

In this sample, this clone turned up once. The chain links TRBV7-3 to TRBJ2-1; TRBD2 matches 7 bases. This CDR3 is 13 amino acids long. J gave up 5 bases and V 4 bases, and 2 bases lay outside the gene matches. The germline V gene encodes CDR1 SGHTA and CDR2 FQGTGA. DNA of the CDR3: TGTGCCAGCAGCTCCGGACTAGACAATGAGCAGTTCTTC. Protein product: CASSSGLDNEQFF.

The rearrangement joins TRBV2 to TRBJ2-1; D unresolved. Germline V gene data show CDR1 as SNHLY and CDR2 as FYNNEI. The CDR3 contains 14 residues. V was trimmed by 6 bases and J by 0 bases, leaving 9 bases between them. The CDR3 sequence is CASSLLFSYNEQFF. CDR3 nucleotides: TGTGCCAGCAGCTTACTATTCTCCTACAATGAGCAGTTCTTC.